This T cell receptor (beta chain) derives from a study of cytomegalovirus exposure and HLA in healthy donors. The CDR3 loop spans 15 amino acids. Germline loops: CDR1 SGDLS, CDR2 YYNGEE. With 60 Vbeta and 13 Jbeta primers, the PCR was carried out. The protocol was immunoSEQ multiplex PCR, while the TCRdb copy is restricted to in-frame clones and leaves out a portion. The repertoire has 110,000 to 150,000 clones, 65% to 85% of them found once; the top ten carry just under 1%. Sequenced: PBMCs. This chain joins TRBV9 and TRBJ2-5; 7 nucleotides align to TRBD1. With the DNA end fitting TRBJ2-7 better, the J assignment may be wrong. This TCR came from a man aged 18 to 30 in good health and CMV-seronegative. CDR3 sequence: CASSVGTVGIYEQYF. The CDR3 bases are TGTGCCAGCAGCGTTGGGACAGTGGGGATCTACGAGCAGTACTTC.